This TCR beta chain emerged from a study of blood T cells in healthy people across ages. Together with a sample-barcoded 5' primer, a J-beta primer mix was included in a second PCR lasting about 7 to 11 cycles. TCRdb ran MiXCR on the 5' RACE reads and lists one entry per CDR3 protein. The table records approximately 1.5 million distinct CDR3 sequences, roughly two fifths of them present only once. Germline values: CDR1 GTSNPN, CDR2 SVGIG (reference sequence). The CDR3 is 11 residues long. V was pared by 5 bases and J by 11 bases, with 15 bases between. Caucasian individuals from Russia who were healthy and aged about 6 to 95 acted as donors.

The sample taken for sequencing was blood. The chain combines TRBV30 with TRBJ2-5; no reliable D call. The TCR originated in a woman between 18 and 29 years old in good health. CDR3: CAWGFHNEQYF. CDR3 sequence (DNA): TGTGCCTGGGGGTTCCACAATGAGCAGTACTTC.